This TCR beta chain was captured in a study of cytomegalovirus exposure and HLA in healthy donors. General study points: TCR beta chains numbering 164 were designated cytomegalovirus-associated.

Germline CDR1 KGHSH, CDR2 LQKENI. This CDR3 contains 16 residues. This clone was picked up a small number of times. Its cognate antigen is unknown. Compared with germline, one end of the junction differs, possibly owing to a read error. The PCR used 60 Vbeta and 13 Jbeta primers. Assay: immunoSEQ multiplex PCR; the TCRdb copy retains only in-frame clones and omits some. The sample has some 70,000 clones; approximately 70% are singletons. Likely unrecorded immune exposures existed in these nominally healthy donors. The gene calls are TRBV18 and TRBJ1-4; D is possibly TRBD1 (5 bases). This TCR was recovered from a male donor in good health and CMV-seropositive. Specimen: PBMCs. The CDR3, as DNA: TGTGCCAGCTCCCCACCTGGGGCCCCAACTAATGAAAAACTGTTTTTT. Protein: CASSPPGAPTNEKLFF.